These 12 T cell receptor beta chains were all obtained from the same sample, sequenced in a study of T cell responses to AZD1222 COVID-19 vaccine (dated by TCRdb to about 2021). The time point label here, explained by the study, means: baseline before first vaccination. Library construction relied on the immunoSEQ multiplex PCR assay. The table comes from immuneACCESS by way of TCRdb, which keeps in-frame sequences with V and J called. Part of the clones is missing from these tables; in studies checked, under half for an unresolved V gene and the rest for unknown reasons. The table for this sample lists roughly 120,000 clones; roughly 90% of them were counted only once. Approximately 10% of the sample is held by the ten biggest clonotypes. The input for sequencing was peripheral blood, taken on day 0 of AZD1222 vaccination. All receptors derive from an adult in good health.

This chain connects TRBV5-6 to TRBJ2-7; no reliable D call. The germline V gene encodes CDR1 SGHDT and CDR2 YYEEEE. The CDR3 is 15 amino acids. The V gene lost 4 bases and the J gene lost 6 bases, with 20 bases spanning the gap. The CDR3 sequence: CASSATPATTSEQYF. In DNA form, the CDR3 reads TGTGCCAGCAGCGCGACACCCGCAACTACGAGCGAGCAGTACTTC.

The table lists this clone with a few counts. The genes are TRBV24-1 and TRBJ2-1; D remains ambiguous. The CDR3 is made up of 13 amino acids. Trimming left V 3 bases short and J 13 bases short, with 15 bases between. Germline assignment: CDR1 KGHDR and CDR2 SFDVKD. The CDR3 DNA follows: TGTGCCACCAGTGATCTGTTGGCTCAACGACAGTTCTTC. Amino acids: CATSDLLAQRQFF.

The CDR3 spells CASSKAKGTDTQYF. The CDR3 DNA sequence: TGTGCCAGCAGCAAAGCGAAGGGAACAGATACGCAGTATTTT. V gene TRBV5-4 combines with J gene TRBJ2-3; D remains unclear. The ends were cut back, 4 bases at V and 3 bases at J, with 12 bases in the middle. Germline CDR1 is SGHNT and CDR2 is YYREEE (reference sequence). The CDR3 contains 14 residues.

This rearrangement joins TRBV3-1 (or the pseudogene TRBV3-2) to TRBJ2-3, with D perhaps TRBD2 (6 bases). V was cut by 4 bases and J by 1 base, with 27 bases left in between. The CDR3 covers 20 residues. Germline V gene sequence: CDR1 LGHDT, CDR2 YNNKEL (reference sequence). Written as DNA, the CDR3 is TGTGCCAGCAGCCCCCTTGGGGTAGCGGTGCCTCAAGGGGGCACAGATACGCAGTATTTT. Its protein is CASSPLGVAVPQGGTDTQYF.

The V gene is TRBV5-4, the J gene TRBJ1-1; D unclear. The germline V and J ends were trimmed by 1 base and 10 bases, with 17 bases remaining between them. CDR1 is SGHNT and CDR2 is YYREEE in the germline V gene (reference sequence). The CDR3 totals 14 residues. CDR3 region: CASSLTTRRDTAFF. CDR3 sequence (DNA): TGTGCCAGCAGCTTGACCACGAGGAGGGATACAGCTTTCTTT.

The chain is built from TRBV19 and TRBJ1-1; D gene unclear. Deletions cut 3 bases from V and 1 base from J, with 6 bases between. Germline CDR1 reads LNHDA; CDR2 reads SQIVND (reference sequence). The CDR3 consists of 13 residues. In nucleotides, the CDR3 is TGTGCCAGTAGTATTAGTGGGAACACTGAAGCTTTCTTT. This gives the protein CASSISGNTEAFF.

V gene TRBV28 combines with J gene TRBJ2-7, with 7 nucleotides matching TRBD2. Germline V CDR1 and CDR2: MDHEN, SYDVKM. CDR3 length: 17 residues. The V segment lost 4 bases and the J segment 0 bases; nucleotides outside the gene matches: 12. CDR3 DNA: TGTGCCAGCAGTTCCCCGGGGCTAGCGGAACGCTCCTACGAGCAGTACTTC. This encodes CASSSPGLAERSYEQYF.

V gene TRBV28 combines with J gene TRBJ2-1; 9 positions match TRBD2. V was pared by 3 bases and J by 5 bases, with 2 bases of the junction left unmatched. Germline V gene lookup returns CDR1 MDHEN and CDR2 SYDVKM. The CDR3 is 14 amino acids. The CDR3 is CASSFIAGDNEQFF. CDR3 nucleotide sequence: TGTGCCAGCAGTTTTATAGCGGGGGACAATGAGCAGTTCTTC. The full variable domain, in which reference TRBV28 and TRBJ2-1 provide the parts outside the CDR3, is DVKVTQSSRYLVKRTGEKVFLECVQDMDHENMFWYRQDPGLGLRLIYFSYDVKMKEKGDIPEGYSVSREKKERFSLILESASTNQTSMYLCASSFIAGDNEQFFGPGTRLTVL.

This chain connects TRBV12-3 or TRBV12-4 to TRBJ2-5; D possibly corresponds to TRBD1 (7 bases). V was cut by 5 bases and J by 5 bases, with 12 bases left in between. The CDR3 has 13 amino acids. The CDR3 region has the DNA TGTGCCAGCAGTCCGACAGGGAGGGAGACCCAGTACTTC. Translation: CASSPTGRETQYF.

The chain uses TRBV9 and TRBJ2-1; D gene ambiguous. The germline gives CDR1 SGDLS, CDR2 YYNGEE. The CDR3 covers 16 residues. The V and J ends lost 6 bases and 0 bases respectively, with 16 bases between them. The CDR3 sequence: CASTRSLLSSYNEQFF. The CDR3 region has the DNA TGTGCCAGCACCCGGTCCTTACTGAGCTCCTACAATGAGCAGTTCTTC.

The chain links TRBV27 to TRBJ1-2, with 9 nucleotides matching TRBD1. Germline assignment: CDR1 MNHEY and CDR2 SMNVEV (reference sequence). This CDR3 is 14 amino acids long. V was pared by 3 bases and J by 5 bases, with 4 bases of the junction left unmatched. The CDR3 protein is CASSFSDRGYGYTF. CDR3 DNA: TGTGCCAGCAGTTTTTCCGACAGGGGGTATGGCTACACCTTC.

The CDR3 loop is CASSRDRGRVNTEAFF. The CDR3 DNA reads TGTGCCAGCAGCCGCGACAGGGGGCGAGTGAACACTGAAGCTTTCTTT. The gene calls are TRBV7-2 and TRBJ1-1; 10 positions match TRBD1. V shed 5 bases, J shed 0 bases, and the junction held 6 bases outside the gene matches. The CDR3 runs to 16 residues. Germline V gene sequence: CDR1 SGHTA, CDR2 FQGNSA.